This passage covers 30 T cell receptor beta chains from one sample sequenced in a study of T-cell memory formation after mild COVID-19. TCRdb reprocessed the 5' RACE reads with MiXCR, giving one entry per CDR3 protein. The profile shows about 200,000 distinct CDR3 sequences, over 7.5% of them singletons. The sequenced material came from PBMCs or a T cell subset sorted from them (not recorded which). These TCRs come from a man aged 18 to 29 who had mild COVID-19 (a few samples of this study predate the infection). Cell type and time point are not known.

This clonotype came up once. The chain links TRBV7-2 to TRBJ1-1; no clear D gene. V was cut by 2 bases and J by 2 bases, with 9 bases left in between. The CDR3 consists of 14 residues. Germline V CDR1 and CDR2: SGHTA, FQGNSA. The CDR3 here is CASSLHSTNTEAFF. The CDR3 bases are TGTGCCAGCAGCTTACACAGCACCAACACTGAAGCTTTCTTT. Complete variable domain (other parts from reference TRBV7-2 and TRBJ1-1): GAGVSQSPSNKVTEKGKDVELRCDPISGHTALYWYRQSLGQGLEFLIYFQGNSAPDKSGLPSDRFSAERTGGSVSTLTIQRTQQEDSAVYLCASSLHSTNTEAFFGQGTRLTVV.

This clonotype showed up many times. V usage is TRBV28 and J usage is TRBJ2-5, with D unclear. This CDR3 has 12 residues. Trimming removed 7 bases at V and 3 bases at J, with 9 bases between. Germline lookup yields CDR1 MDHEN and CDR2 SYDVKM. The CDR3 sequence is CASNEAEETQYF. CDR3 bases: TGTGCCAGCAACGAGGCTGAAGAGACCCAGTACTTC.

This clonotype was seen a handful of times. The chain combines TRBV6-2 or TRBV6-3 with TRBJ2-1, with 10 nucleotides matching TRBD2. V lost 6 bases to trimming and J lost 6 bases; unmatched junction nucleotides: 5. This CDR3 comprises 14 residues. Per germline, CDR1 MNHEY and CDR2 SVGEGT. The DNA of the CDR3 is TGTGCCAGCAGCGGGAGCGGGGGGGCCAATGAGCAGTTCTTC. Translation gives CASSGSGGANEQFF.

This clonotype was observed at least ten times. This chain uses TRBV25-1 with TRBJ1-1; unclear D gene. The CDR3 totals 12 residues. Germline V gives CDR1 MGHDK, CDR2 SYGVNS. With 6 bases removed from V and 5 bases from J, the gap between germline ends came to 10 bases. The DNA for the CDR3 is TGTGCCAGCAGAACGAGTTGGACTGAAGCTTTCTTT. Its translation is CASRTSWTEAFF.

This chain uses TRBV6-5 with TRBJ2-3; 14 nucleotides match TRBD2. V dropped 5 bases and J dropped 13; count of bases not matched to a gene: 2. The germline gives CDR1 MNHEY, CDR2 SVGAGI. This CDR3 region has 12 residues. CDR3 loop: CASSRTSGGKYF. CDR3 coding DNA: TGTGCCAGCAGTAGGACTAGCGGGGGGAAGTATTTT.

This clonotype was seen many times. The J gene is TRBJ1-2, the V gene TRBV6-6, with D unclear. CDR1 is MNHNY and CDR2 is SVGAGI in the germline V gene (reference sequence). The V gene lost 2 bases and the J gene lost 6 bases, with 13 bases spanning the gap. The CDR3 consists of 14 residues. The CDR3 is CASSYVQALDGYTF. In DNA, the CDR3 is TGTGCCAGCAGTTACGTTCAGGCCCTAGATGGCTACACCTTC.

In its sample, this clonotype was seen a few times. V usage is TRBV25-1 and J usage is TRBJ2-3; 10 bases map to TRBD2. This CDR3 has 14 amino acids. Trimming removed 7 bases from V and 3 bases from J; junction bases left unmatched: 4. Germline V gene sequence: CDR1 MGHDK, CDR2 SYGVNS. CDR3 sequence reads: CASTNSGGTDTQYF. The CDR3 coding sequence is TGTGCCAGCACGAATAGCGGGGGGACAGATACGCAGTATTTT.

The chain joins TRBV6-5 to TRBJ2-3; 7 bases map to TRBD1. V shed 6 bases and J 6 bases; nucleotides not matched to a gene: 9. CDR3 length: 14 amino acids. Per germline, CDR1 MNHEY and CDR2 SVGAGI. For the CDR3, the DNA is TGTGCCAGCAGATATGACAGGGTGGTTGATACGCAGTATTTT. Its protein is CASRYDRVVDTQYF.

This clonotype was detected ten times or more. J is TRBJ2-7 and V is TRBV7-6; D remains unclear. The CDR3 has 11 amino acids. V lost 10 bases to trimming and J lost 5 bases, with 12 bases between them. CDR1 is SGHVS, CDR2 FNYEAQ, per germline. The CDR3 nucleotides are TGTGCCACCCCCCTGGACCACGAGCAGTACTTC. This sequence encodes CATPLDHEQYF.

The chain joins TRBV5-1 to TRBJ2-1; possible D gene TRBD2, 5 bases. The germline V gene has CDR1 SGHRS and CDR2 YFSETQ. The length of the CDR3 is 16 residues. V lost 7 bases and J lost 0, with 17 bases in between. The CDR3: CASYRGPDLSYNEQFF. The CDR3 region has the DNA TGCGCCAGCTATAGAGGGCCCGACCTCTCCTACAATGAGCAGTTCTTC.

This clonotype has a handful of counts. The chain combines TRBV9 with TRBJ1-3; 7 bases align to TRBD1. The CDR3 runs 16 residues. Germline CDR1 and CDR2: SGDLS and YYNGEE. The junction had 5 bases not matched to a gene; V was cut back by 0 bases and J by 2 bases. The CDR3 DNA reads TGTGCCAGCAGCGTAGGCGGCAGGGGGGCTGGAAACACCATATATTTT. It yields the protein CASSVGGRGAGNTIYF.

The V call is TRBV5-1, the J call TRBJ2-5; D may be TRBD1 or TRBD2 (5 bases each). CDR3 length: 12 amino acids. V was pared by 6 bases and J by 1 base, with 7 bases between. From germline, CDR1 is SGHRS and CDR2 YFSETQ. CDR3 sequence: CASTGTQETQYF. The CDR3 DNA reads as TGCGCCAGCACCGGGACCCAAGAGACCCAGTACTTC.

Notes on this clonotype: Since the CDR3 does not end with the conserved phenylalanine or tryptophan, this likely comes from a read error. This chain links TRBV6-6 with TRBJ1-1; D may be TRBD1 (6 bases). Trimming pared 2 bases from V and 4 bases from J, leaving 11 bases between. Per germline, CDR1 MNHNY and CDR2 SVGAGI (reference sequence). The CDR3 loop spans 14 amino acids. Here the CDR3 DNA reads TGTGCCAGCAGTTACCCGGGGGCAGGCACTGAAGCTTTCATT. It translates to CASSYPGAGTEAFI.

The CDR3 region has the DNA TGTGCCAGCAGTTTGGGCGCCCGAAACATTCAGTACTTC. This gives the protein CASSLGARNIQYF. The V gene is TRBV12-3 or TRBV12-4, the J gene TRBJ2-4; D call uncertain. This CDR3 comprises 13 residues. V shed 3 bases and J shed 6 bases, with 9 bases lying between them.

The gene calls are TRBV20-1 and TRBJ1-4; the D is unclear. CDR3 size: 14 residues. Germline loops: CDR1 DFQATT, CDR2 SNEGSKA (reference sequence). The V end lost 3 bases, the J end lost 0 bases, and 8 bases lay between the germline ends. The CDR3 sequence is CSASPIATNEKLFF. In nucleotides, the CDR3 is TGCAGTGCTAGTCCAATTGCAACTAATGAAAAACTGTTTTTT.

This clonotype was seen more than once but under ten times. The chain employs TRBV7-9 and TRBJ2-5; TRBD1 might be the D (6 bases). V lost 4 bases to trimming and J lost 2 bases, with 14 bases between them. CDR1 and CDR2 from the germline V gene are SEHNR and FQNEAQ (reference sequence). CDR3 length equals 15 residues. The CDR3 protein is CASSSYRQEQETQYF. Here the CDR3 DNA reads TGTGCCAGCAGCTCCTACCGACAGGAGCAAGAGACCCAGTACTTC.

This clonotype was observed a few times. V usage is TRBV12-3 or TRBV12-4 and J usage is TRBJ1-4; weak D call: TRBD1 (6 bases). The CDR3 runs 15 residues. V lost 5 bases and J 6 bases, leaving 16 bases between the germline ends. The CDR3 loop is CASSPSRGIHEKLFF. The DNA of the CDR3 is TGTGCCAGCAGTCCTTCCAGGGGAATACATGAAAAACTGTTTTTT.

V gene TRBV6-1 combines with J gene TRBJ2-7; D call uncertain. This CDR3 has 13 residues. V shed 1 base and J shed 1 base, with 5 bases lying between them. Germline V lookup: CDR1 MNHNS, CDR2 SASEGT. CDR3 DNA: TGTGCCAGCAGTGAAGGGTATTCCTACGAGCAGTACGTC. Translation gives CASSEGYSYEQYV.

This clonotype was detected only a few times. The V call is TRBV7-8, the J call TRBJ2-2; D gene uncertain. Trimming left V 2 bases short and J 3 bases short, with 1 base between. CDR1 is SGHVS and CDR2 is FQNEAQ in the germline V gene. The CDR3 is made up of 12 amino acids. The CDR3 DNA reads TGTGCCAGCAGCTTACACACCGGGGAGCTGTTTTTT. Amino acid sequence: CASSLHTGELFF.

This chain connects TRBV24-1 to TRBJ2-4; 9 nucleotides agree with TRBD2. The V gene end was trimmed by 3 bases and the J gene end by 6 bases; junction bases not matched to a gene: 8. The CDR3 length is 16 residues. Per the germline V gene, CDR1 is KGHDR and CDR2 is SFDVKD. In DNA form, the CDR3 reads TGTGCCACCAGTGATCCCCGGCGGGGGGGAGGAAACATTCAGTACTTC. It translates to CATSDPRRGGGNIQYF.

The table lists this clonotype with many counts. This chain connects TRBV4-2 to TRBJ2-7, with a possible D match to TRBD1 (6 bases). Germline-derived CDR1 and CDR2 are LGHNA and YNFKEQ. The CDR3 consists of 15 residues. With 0 bases removed from V and 0 bases from J, the gap between germline ends came to 9 bases. For the CDR3, the DNA is TGTGCCAGCAGCCAAGAGAGGGACACCTCCTACGAGCAGTACTTC. Protein product: CASSQERDTSYEQYF.

This clonotype has a count of ten or more. This sequence joins TRBV7-9 and TRBJ2-7; D might be TRBD1 (6 bases). V was cut by 4 bases and J by 1 base, with 17 bases left in between. CDR1 is SEHNR and CDR2 is FQNEAQ in the germline V gene (reference sequence). This CDR3 has 16 residues. The CDR3 region is CASSSSPGHLSYEQYF. The CDR3 DNA reads as TGTGCCAGCAGCTCTTCCCCGGGACACCTATCCTACGAGCAGTACTTC.

This clonotype has only a few counts. The CDR3 DNA reads TGTGCCAGTAGTCCGGAGACTAGTTCGGAGGGATTAAACATTCAGTACTTC. This codes for CASSPETSSEGLNIQYF. The V and J genes are TRBV19 and TRBJ2-4; weak D call: TRBD2 (6 bases). Trimming took 5 bases from V and 6 from J, leaving 23 bases between them. CDR3 length: 17 amino acids. Germline CDR1 and CDR2: LNHDA and SQIVND (reference sequence).

This clonotype was detected only a few times. V and J are TRBV12-3 or TRBV12-4 and TRBJ1-3; maybe TRBD1 (5 bases). This CDR3 contains 16 residues. The V end lost 2 bases, the J end lost 0 bases, and 11 bases lay between the germline ends. For the CDR3, the DNA is TGTGCCAGCAGTTTAAGAGGGGCCGGCTCTGGAAACACCATATATTTT. It yields the protein CASSLRGAGSGNTIYF.

V is TRBV9 and J is TRBJ2-7, with TRBD1 identical over 7 bases. The CDR3 has 15 residues. The junction had 6 bases not matched to a gene; V was cut back by 0 bases and J by 3 bases. Germline lookup yields CDR1 SGDLS and CDR2 YYNGEE. CDR3 sequence: CASSVGSGQDYEQYF. The CDR3 coding sequence is TGTGCCAGCAGCGTAGGTAGTGGACAGGACTACGAGCAGTACTTC.

Many counts were recorded for this clonotype. The chain joins TRBV7-9 to TRBJ2-1; TRBD2 matches 10 bases. V gave up 3 bases and J gave up 10 bases; unmatched junction bases: 12. Looked up from germline, CDR1 is SEHNR and CDR2 is FQNEAQ (reference sequence). The CDR3 length is 16 residues. The CDR3 coding sequence is TGTGCCAGCAGCTTTGCTGGCAGCGGGGGGGCCCTAGAGCAGTTCTTC. Residues: CASSFAGSGGALEQFF.

This clonotype was detected only a few times. V is TRBV7-3 and J is TRBJ2-1, with D possibly TRBD2 on 5 matching bases. The germline CDR1 and CDR2 sequences are SGHTA and FQGTGA. CDR3 size: 13 residues. The V end was cut by 5 bases, the J end by 9 bases, with 14 bases between. CDR3 region: CASSPTSKGEQFF. For the CDR3, the DNA is TGTGCCAGCAGCCCCACTAGTAAGGGTGAGCAGTTCTTC.

At least ten counts were recorded for this clonotype. V gene TRBV3-1 combines with J gene TRBJ1-6, with D tentatively TRBD1 (5 bases). Trimming took 1 base from V and 8 from J, leaving 9 bases between them. CDR3 length: 14 amino acids. The germline gives CDR1 LGHDT, CDR2 YNNKEL (reference sequence). The CDR3 DNA reads TGTGCCAGCAGCCAAGTCGGGGGGGATTCACCCCTCCACTTT. Amino acids: CASSQVGGDSPLHF.

A few counts support this clonotype. The CDR3 sequence: CASSPQNQPQHF. For the CDR3, the DNA is TGTGCCAGCAGTCCCCAGAATCAGCCCCAGCATTTT. V usage is TRBV6-2 or TRBV6-3 and J usage is TRBJ1-5; D not certain. Germline CDR1 reads MNHEY; CDR2 reads SVGEGT. Deletions cut 5 bases from V and 4 bases from J, with 6 bases between. The CDR3 is 12 amino acids.

This clonotype was seen a few times. The rearrangement joins TRBV11-2 to TRBJ1-6; TRBD1 might be the D (6 bases). The germline V gene has CDR1 SGHAT and CDR2 FQNNGV. The CDR3 is 15 amino acids. Trimming took 4 bases from V and 7 from J, leaving 14 bases between them. The CDR3 nucleotides are TGTGCCAGCAGCTCCCGTGGGACATGGAATTCACCCCTCCACTTT. Its protein is CASSSRGTWNSPLHF.